Shown below are 29 T cell receptor beta chains from a single sample sequenced in a study of read filtering for tumor transcriptome and immune sequencing. This library used roughly 400 ng RNA and molecular barcoded adaptors spanning alpha/delta and beta/gamma chains. TCRdb re-called the reads with MiXCR, one entry per CDR3 protein. The sample lists approximately 150,000 distinct CDR3 sequences, 13% occurring once. Material: a population of CD138-negative cells sorted from bone marrow. Receptor source: a donor aged 40 or older with multiple myeloma.

V gene TRBV11-2 combines with J gene TRBJ2-1; D ambiguous. The CDR3 runs 12 residues. With 5 bases removed from V and 14 bases from J, the gap between germline ends came to 16 bases. CDR1 and CDR2 (germline): SGHAT, FQNNGV. The CDR3 region is CASSRLASDEFF. The CDR3 DNA sequence: TGTGCCAGCAGCCGGCTGGCGTCAGATGAGTTCTTC.

On this clonotype itself: The CDR3 does not close with the conserved phenylalanine or tryptophan, likely indicating a read error. The chain recombines TRBV7-3 with TRBJ2-3, with 8 bases matching TRBD1. The germline CDR1 and CDR2 sequences are SGHTA and FQGTGA. This CDR3 has 16 amino acids. The V segment lost 5 bases and the J segment 2 bases; nucleotides outside the gene matches: 9. DNA of the CDR3: TGTGCCAGCAGCCCACTCGGACAGGGAGTCACAGATACGCAGTATCTT. Protein product: CASSPLGQGVTDTQYL.

On this clonotype: One end of the junction does not line up with germline, which may come from a read error. The chain recombines TRBV12-5 with TRBJ2-2, with unresolved D. Germline loops: CDR1 LGHNT, CDR2 FRNRAP. CDR3 size: 17 residues. CDR3 sequence: CAGGLVPDRKDTGELFF. The CDR3 coding sequence is TGTGCTGGTGGTTTGGTACCGGACCGGAAGGACACCGGGGAGCTGTTTTTT.

This clonotype was seen repeatedly, ten times or more. The gene calls are TRBV7-9 and TRBJ2-1; the match to TRBD2 covers 7 bases. Trimming removed 5 bases from V and 7 bases from J; junction bases left unmatched: 8. Germline assignment: CDR1 SEHNR and CDR2 FQNEAQ (reference sequence). The CDR3 has 14 amino acids. The CDR3 DNA is TGTGCCAGCAGCCCCCAGCGGGAAAAAAATGAGCAGTTCTTC. Translation gives CASSPQREKNEQFF.

This clonotype was counted at least ten times. This sequence joins TRBV6-2 or TRBV6-3 and TRBJ2-3, with a possible D match to TRBD2 (6 bases). CDR3 size: 15 residues. Germline CDR1 reads MNHEY; CDR2 reads SVGEGT. V was clipped by 4 bases and J by 2 bases, with 13 bases between them. CDR3 residues: CASSWGTSFTDTQYF. DNA for the CDR3: TGTGCCAGCAGTTGGGGGACTTCCTTCACAGATACGCAGTATTTT.

This sequence joins TRBV30 and TRBJ1-1; 8 nucleotides agree with TRBD1. J gave up 5 bases and V 4 bases, and 9 bases lay outside the gene matches. Per germline, CDR1 GTSNPN and CDR2 SVGIG (reference sequence). This CDR3 is 14 amino acids long. The CDR3 here is CAWKRQGRRTEAFF. CDR3 coding DNA: TGTGCCTGGAAACGACAGGGGAGGAGAACTGAAGCTTTCTTT.

Points on this clonotype: A much larger clone lies a single base off, so this may be a read error. The chain couples TRBV25-1 to TRBJ1-1, with D unresolved. The germline gives CDR1 MGHDK, CDR2 SYGVNS. The germline V and J ends were trimmed by 8 bases and 4 bases, with 14 bases remaining between them. There are 13 residues in the CDR3. CDR3 in amino acids: CASRLSRFTEAFF. The CDR3, as DNA: TGTGCCAGCCGACTCAGCCGATTCACTGAAGCTTTCTTT. The entire variable domain, with the rest obtained from reference TRBV25-1 and TRBJ1-1, is as follows: EADIYQTPRYLVIGTGKKITLECSQTMGHDKMYWYQQDPGMELHLIHYSYGVNSTEKGDLSSESTVSRIRTEHFPLTLESARPSHTSQYLCASRLSRFTEAFFGQGTRLTVV.

This clonotype has at least ten counts. V gene TRBV5-1 combines with J gene TRBJ2-3, with D perhaps assigned TRBD1 or TRBD2 (5 bases each). The CDR3 totals 15 residues. Germline V gene data show CDR1 as SGHRS and CDR2 as YFSETQ. Trimming pared 1 base from V and 3 bases from J, leaving 12 bases between. CDR3 residues: CASSLTERGTDTQYF. The CDR3 DNA is TGCGCCAGCAGCTTGACGGAGAGGGGAACAGATACGCAGTATTTT.

This clonotype was observed many times. This chain joins TRBV4-3 and TRBJ1-1; D remains unclear. Looked up from germline, CDR1 is LGHNA and CDR2 is YSLEER. Trimming left V 0 bases short and J 2 bases short, with 10 bases between. The CDR3 extends over 15 amino acids. CDR3 coding DNA: TGCGCCAGCAGCCAAGATTTCAGTGATAACACTGAAGCTTTCTTT. It is translated as CASSQDFSDNTEAFF.

This clonotype was picked up many times. The chain combines TRBV2 with TRBJ2-1; TRBD2 might be the D (6 bases). The CDR3 spans 14 residues. The germline gives CDR1 SNHLY, CDR2 FYNNEI. Trimming removed 5 bases from V and 6 bases from J, with 14 bases in between. The CDR3 region is CASSRETNPNEQFF. The DNA of the CDR3 is TGTGCCAGCAGTCGGGAGACTAACCCCAATGAGCAGTTCTTC. The variable domain in full, completed from reference TRBV2 and TRBJ2-1, reads EPEVTQTPSHQVTQMGQEVILRCVPISNHLYFYWYRQILGQKVEFLVSFYNNEISEKSEIFDDQFSVERPDGSNFTLKIRSTKLEDSAMYFCASSRETNPNEQFFGPGTRLTVL.

The sample holds many counts of this clonotype. The chain carries TRBV4-1 and TRBJ2-1, with 11 bases that match TRBD2. V lost 5 bases to trimming and J lost 5 bases; unmatched junction nucleotides: 8. The CDR3 is 16 residues long. Germline V lookup: CDR1 MGHRA, CDR2 YSYEKL. In DNA form, the CDR3 reads TGCGCCAGCAGCTATCCCCTGACTAGCGGGGACAATGAGCAGTTCTTC. Its translation: CASSYPLTSGDNEQFF.

This clonotype was seen repeatedly, ten times or more. This chain connects TRBV7-9 to TRBJ2-2; 8 bases line up with TRBD2. The CDR3 extends over 15 amino acids. The V gene's germline CDR1 is SEHNR and CDR2 FQNEAQ (reference sequence). J was trimmed by 5 bases and V by 3 bases; bases with no gene match: 5. CDR3 loop: CASSLSGSGTGELFF. CDR3 bases: TGTGCCAGCAGCTTGAGCGGGAGTGGTACCGGGGAGCTGTTTTTT.

This clonotype occurred a few times. The V gene is TRBV5-1, the J gene TRBJ2-2; D is tentatively TRBD1 or TRBD2 (5 bases each). Trimming cost V 0 bases and J 3 bases, with 12 bases left between them. This CDR3 comprises 16 residues. Germline-derived CDR1 and CDR2 are SGHRS and YFSETQ. CDR3 protein: CASSLVGVADTGELFF. The CDR3 DNA is TGCGCCAGCAGCTTGGTGGGGGTGGCGGACACCGGGGAGCTGTTTTTT.

Concerning this clonotype itself: This sequence is one base from a far larger clone and is likely a read error. The V call is TRBV5-5, the J call TRBJ2-1; 8 positions agree with TRBD2. Germline lookup yields CDR1 SGHKS and CDR2 YYEKEE (reference sequence). This CDR3 has 15 amino acids. In nucleotides, the CDR3 is TGTGCCAGCAGCTTAGGAGGACTAGCTCACAATGAGCAGTCCTTC. It yields the protein CASSLGGLAHNEQSF.

There are many counts of this clonotype. The rearrangement joins TRBV4-1 to TRBJ2-5; D is uncertain. The CDR3 totals 17 residues. The germline V and J ends were trimmed by 1 base and 0 bases, with 15 bases remaining between them. Germline values: CDR1 MGHRA, CDR2 YSYEKL. The CDR3 sequence: CASSQGRLNPYQETQYF. The CDR3 coding sequence is TGCGCCAGCAGCCAAGGCAGACTGAACCCGTACCAAGAGACCCAGTACTTC.

This clonotype was counted only a few times. This chain uses TRBV7-8 with TRBJ1-5, with a tentative D call TRBD1 (5 bases). Germline assignment: CDR1 SGHVS and CDR2 FQNEAQ. The germline V and J ends were trimmed by 1 base and 5 bases, with 12 bases remaining between them. The CDR3 is made up of 15 amino acids. CDR3: CASSLEGCSDQPQHF. The CDR3 DNA follows: TGTGCCAGCAGCTTAGAGGGGTGCTCCGATCAGCCCCAGCATTTT.

This clonotype was found many times. The chain uses TRBV29-1 and TRBJ2-2; 9 nucleotides align to TRBD2. This CDR3 region has 14 residues. V shed 4 bases and J 4 bases; nucleotides not matched to a gene: 4. CDR1 is SQVTM, CDR2 ANQGSEA, per germline. The CDR3 nucleotides read TGCAGCGTTGGAGATAGCGGGGGCACCGGGGAGCTGTTTTTT. Translation: CSVGDSGGTGELFF.

J is TRBJ2-2 and V is TRBV7-6; a possible D gene is TRBD2 (6 bases). The CDR3 is 15 amino acids. V lost 5 bases to trimming and J lost 4 bases, with 14 bases between them. Germline V gene lookup returns CDR1 SGHVS and CDR2 FNYEAQ. CDR3 in DNA: TGTGCCAGCAGCCCGGGGCGGGGTCTCACCGGGGAGCTGTTTTTT. This sequence encodes CASSPGRGLTGELFF.

This clonotype was seen ten or more times. The chain recombines TRBV6-5 with TRBJ2-7, with D maybe TRBD2 (5 bases). This CDR3 region has 14 residues. Germline V lookup: CDR1 MNHEY, CDR2 SVGAGI. The V end lost 4 bases, the J end lost 2 bases, and 12 bases lay between the germline ends. In DNA form, the CDR3 reads TGTGCCAGCAGTTGGCGGGCGCTTGCCTACGAGCAGTACTTC. This codes for CASSWRALAYEQYF.

This clonotype appeared many times. The chain recombines TRBV12-3 or TRBV12-4 with TRBJ1-3; D remains ambiguous. V was trimmed by 1 base and J by 0 bases, leaving 7 bases between them. The CDR3 consists of 15 residues. The CDR3 DNA reads as TGTGCCAGCAGTTTAGACAGCCTCTCTGGAAACACCATATATTTT. Translating it yields CASSLDSLSGNTIYF.

The table lists this clonotype with many counts. This chain uses TRBV7-2 with TRBJ1-3; D not certain. CDR3 length: 15 residues. The V gene lost 3 bases and the J gene lost 0 bases, with 9 bases spanning the gap. Per germline, CDR1 SGHTA and CDR2 FQGNSA. CDR3 DNA sequence: TGTGCCAGCAGCTTTCCTGACAACTCTGGAAACACCATATATTTT. It is translated as CASSFPDNSGNTIYF.

The table lists this clonotype with many counts. The V gene is TRBV19, the J gene TRBJ1-5, with D tentatively TRBD1 (5 bases). The CDR3 length is 14 residues. The germline V gene encodes CDR1 LNHDA and CDR2 SQIVND (reference sequence). Trimming shortened V by 3 bases and J by 1 base, and 7 bases separated the two germline ends. CDR3 nucleotide sequence: TGTGCCAGTAGTATGGGACCCAGCAATCAGCCCCAGCATTTT. This gives the protein CASSMGPSNQPQHF.

This clonotype was seen ten or more times. This chain uses TRBV12-3 or TRBV12-4 with TRBJ2-3, with a weak D call TRBD1 (5 bases). The ends were cut back, 0 bases at V and 4 bases at J, with 8 bases in the middle. This CDR3 is built from 14 residues. In DNA form, the CDR3 reads TGTGCCAGCAGTTTAGCGACAGATCCAGATACGCAGTATTTT. It codes for CASSLATDPDTQYF.

In this sample, this clonotype turned up many times. This sequence joins TRBV29-1 and TRBJ2-7; D unclear. Trimming removed 7 bases from V and 3 bases from J, with 13 bases in between. CDR1 and CDR2 (germline): SQVTM, ANQGSEA. This CDR3 region has 12 residues. CDR3 residues: CSARVAGYEQYF. For the CDR3, the DNA is TGCAGCGCAAGGGTGGCAGGCTACGAGCAGTACTTC.

This clonotype has a count of ten or more. V usage is TRBV5-1 and J usage is TRBJ2-1; the match to TRBD2 covers 8 bases. The germline V gene encodes CDR1 SGHRS and CDR2 YFSETQ. Losses at the gene ends were 0 bases for V and 9 bases for J; bases not matched to a gene: 8. The CDR3 has 15 residues. In DNA form, the CDR3 reads TGCGCCAGCAGCTTGGGACGGGAGGGCCGGAGTGAGCAGTTCTTC. Translation gives CASSLGREGRSEQFF.

This clonotype showed up many times. The chain is built from TRBV20-1 and TRBJ1-2; 7 nucleotides agree with TRBD1. V lost 5 bases, J lost 3 bases, and 3 bases stayed unmatched. The germline V gene has CDR1 DFQATT and CDR2 SNEGSKA (reference sequence). The CDR3 runs 12 residues. In nucleotides, the CDR3 is TGCAGTGCTCGTGACAGGGACTATGGCTACACCTTC. Its protein is CSARDRDYGYTF.

This clonotype was seen at least ten times. This chain uses TRBV20-1 with TRBJ2-7; either TRBD1 or TRBD2 may supply D (5 bases each). The CDR3 is made up of 13 amino acids. Deletions cut 3 bases from V and 6 bases from J, with 15 bases between. Looked up from germline, CDR1 is DFQATT and CDR2 is SNEGSKA (reference sequence). This CDR3 is CSASGGIPFEQYF. DNA of the CDR3: TGCAGTGCTAGTGGGGGTATCCCCTTCGAGCAGTACTTC.

The rearrangement uses TRBV5-1 and TRBJ1-1; no reliable D call. The CDR3 consists of 13 residues. V was shortened by 2 bases and J by 11 bases, with 16 bases between the two germline ends. Germline assignment: CDR1 SGHRS and CDR2 YFSETQ. This CDR3 reads CASSLRARSMAFF. CDR3 nucleotide sequence: TGCGCCAGCAGCTTAAGGGCCAGGTCTATGGCTTTCTTT.

In this sample, this clonotype turned up many times. The CDR3 bases are TGCAGCGTTGAAGGTGCAACCACCGGGACTAGGTTTCGCAATGAGCAGTTCTTC. Protein product: CSVEGATTGTRFRNEQFF. J is TRBJ2-1 and V is TRBV29-1; TRBD2 agrees at 8 bases. Trimming removed 1 base from V and 6 bases from J; junction bases left unmatched: 17. This CDR3 is 18 amino acids long. In germline, CDR1 is SQVTM, CDR2 ANQGSEA.